This T cell receptor beta chain originates from a study of cytomegalovirus exposure and HLA in healthy donors. Study in general: It was reported in a later analysis that the same platform had been used for the approximately 110 validation repertoires as for the roughly 710 first-cohort repertoires. The study's findings and limits: Cytomegalovirus status, reportedly, was diagnosed with high specificity and sensitivity by the classifier.

V lost 7 bases and J 6 bases, leaving 19 bases between the germline ends. The CDR3 totals 15 residues. Germline V gives CDR1 MDHEN, CDR2 SYDVKM. Separate from the approximately 600-subject first cohort was the approximately 120-subject validation cohort, to which the donors belonged. As for this clone: Its antigen is undetermined.

Only in-frame clones appear in the TCRdb table, and some are missing; sequencing was by immunoSEQ multiplex PCR. The sample lists approximately 160,000 clones, about 89% seen once, with over 3% in the top ten. This sequence joins TRBV28 and TRBJ2-1; maybe TRBD2 (6 bases). The sequenced sample consisted of PBMCs. The clonotype comes from a woman aged 18-30 years in good health and CMV-seropositive. CDR3 DNA sequence: TGTGCCAGCATTACCGCAGGAGGGAGCGGCAATGAGCAGTTCTTC. The encoded protein is CASITAGGSGNEQFF. The full variable domain, rest sourced from reference TRBV28 and TRBJ2-1, is DVKVTQSSRYLVKRTGEKVFLECVQDMDHENMFWYRQDPGLGLRLIYFSYDVKMKEKGDIPEGYSVSREKKERFSLILESASTNQTSMYLCASITAGGSGNEQFFGPGTRLTVL.